The source of this T cell receptor (beta chain) is a study of T cell repertoires in cytomegalovirus infection (dated by TCRdb to the late 2010s). In terms of the full investigation: Alongside well-studied HLA-B-restricted epitopes, the peptide stimulations were aimed at recently identified HLA-C-restricted CMV epitopes, whose presentation resists viral immunomodulation. The HLA type of each donor mattered for the analysis, because public TCR beta signatures pointed to carriage of CMV infection along with the matching HLA type.

According to the study, the label for this sample's treatment or condition signals: in vitro stimulation with specific CMV peptide epitopes to enrich CMV-specific T cells. Details on this clonotype: Its antigen is still unknown. The input lacks base qualities; no much larger clone sits a single base away.

Here is what the overall study found, with its caveats: Carriers of CMV infection plus the relevant HLA type were discriminated by the cumulative frequency of public TCR beta family members in the study cohort and in an independent roughly 340-donor cohort. The ex vivo response was dominated by HLA-C-restricted CMV-specific TCR beta clonotypes, which also provided the single most frequent clonotype in two of eight donors.

The CDR3 runs 16 residues from the cysteine to the phenylalanine. The retained sequence is limited to the CDR3, 48 bases, with the frame set at the first base. CDR1 and CDR2 were assigned from the germline V gene as MDHEN and SYDVKM. Cut back by 2 bases and 2 bases, the V and J ends lie 16 bases apart. Data came from an Illumina HiSeq 1500. TCRdb ran its own pipeline on the public reads, namely fastp trimming at Q25 and MiXCR clone calling, and kept in-frame beta chains. Under each unique CDR3 protein, matching rows form one entry showing the most common genes and DNA. For this sample the table gives 570,000 or so distinct CDR3 sequences, of which approximately 40% were detected only once. The biggest ten clones account for about 46% of the sample.

The sequenced sample was cultured PBMCs, obtained from culture after CMV antigen stimulation. This TCR derives from a human donor in good health (CMV status not recorded). Some clones in this sample may be carry-over from other donors' samples. The chain is made from TRBV28 and TRBJ2-7; a weak D assignment points to TRBD1 (6 bases agree). The CDR3 region: CASSLGVRGPTYEQYF. The DNA reads TGTGCCAGCAGTTTAGGGGTCAGGGGACCTACCTACGAGCAGTACTTC.